The 24 T cell receptor beta chains in this list originate from one sample, sequenced in a study of T cell responses to AZD1222 COVID-19 vaccine. Sequencing used immunoSEQ multiplex PCR; TCRdb keeps in-frame clones, though not all of them. Of more than 110,000 clones listed, about 90% are singletons. Sequencing used peripheral blood, obtained on day 0 of AZD1222 vaccination. These TCRs come from an adult in good health.

This chain connects TRBV12-3 or TRBV12-4 to TRBJ1-6, with D perhaps TRBD1 (6 bases). There are 13 residues in the CDR3. V lost 7 bases, J lost 4 bases, and 8 bases lay in between. The CDR3 coding sequence is TGTGCCAGCACCCAGGGGTATAATTCACCCCTCCACTTT. Translating it yields CASTQGYNSPLHF.

This chain uses TRBV5-6 with TRBJ2-1; TRBD1 is a possible D gene (7 bases). Between the trimmed V and J ends, which lost 0 bases and 4 bases, there was a span of 11 bases. Germline CDR1 is SGHDT and CDR2 is YYEEEE. CDR3 length: 15 residues. The CDR3 protein is CASSLAGGTYNEQFF. The DNA for the CDR3 is TGTGCCAGCAGCTTGGCAGGGGGGACTTACAATGAGCAGTTCTTC.

CDR3 DNA sequence: TGTGCCAGCAGTTTAATGGCCCCAGGGCCCTTCTCTGGAAACACCATATATTTT. Its protein is CASSLMAPGPFSGNTIYF. The rearrangement joins TRBV27 to TRBJ1-3, with a tentative D call TRBD1 (5 bases). The CDR3 is 18 residues long. The V and J ends lost 2 bases and 0 bases respectively, with 17 bases between them. Germline values: CDR1 MNHEY, CDR2 SMNVEV (reference sequence).

This chain uses TRBV12-3 or TRBV12-4 with TRBJ2-5; possibly TRBD2 for D (5 bases). The V and J ends lost 8 bases and 7 bases respectively, with 17 bases between them. The CDR3 sequence is 13 residues long. The CDR3 is CASGSGALWTQYF. CDR3 sequence (DNA): TGTGCCAGCGGCAGCGGAGCGCTGTGGACCCAGTACTTC.

This chain joins TRBV6-4 and TRBJ2-2, with a possible D match to TRBD2 (6 bases). The V gene's germline CDR1 is MRHNA and CDR2 SNTAGT. Between the trimmed V and J ends, which lost 4 bases and 6 bases, there was a span of 12 bases. The CDR3 sequence is 14 residues long. CDR3 bases: TGTGCCAGCAGTGGACACCTAGCGTCCGGGGAGCTGTTTTTT. This translates into CASSGHLASGELFF.

The chain joins TRBV28 to TRBJ2-2; no clear D. This CDR3 is built from 14 residues. From germline, CDR1 is MDHEN and CDR2 SYDVKM. V was pared by 7 bases and J by 2 bases, with 11 bases between. The CDR3 nucleotides read TGTGCCAGCACCCTCCTCGGTAACACCGGGGAGCTGTTTTTT. Amino acids: CASTLLGNTGELFF.

Concerning this clone: Other DNA sequences of this sample code for an identical CDR3. The V and J genes are TRBV20-1 and TRBJ1-5, with unresolved D. CDR1 and CDR2 from the germline V gene are DFQATT and SNEGSKA (reference sequence). The V and J ends lost 3 bases and 3 bases respectively, with 0 bases between them. The CDR3 length is 10 residues. The CDR3 is CSASNQPQHF. The CDR3 DNA is TGCAGTGCTAGCAATCAGCCCCAGCATTTT.

The chain employs TRBV2 and TRBJ2-1; possibly TRBD2 for D (5 bases). Germline CDR1 is SNHLY and CDR2 is FYNNEI. This CDR3 has 14 amino acids. The CDR3 DNA sequence: TGTGCAGGACTGACTCTGAGCTCCTACAATGAGCAGTTCTTC. This codes for CAGLTLSSYNEQFF. Filled out from reference TRBV2 and TRBJ2-1, the complete variable domain reads EPEVTQTPSHQVTQMGQEVILRCVPISNHLYFYWYRQILGQKVEFLVSFYNNEISEKSEIFDDQFSVERPDGSNFTLKIRSTKLEDSAMYFCAGLTLSSYNEQFFGPGTRLTVL.

The rearrangement links TRBV5-1 to TRBJ1-4, with a possible D match to TRBD1 (6 bases). Germline CDR1 SGHRS, CDR2 YFSETQ. Trimming left V 0 bases short and J 2 bases short, with 11 bases between. The CDR3 consists of 16 residues. CDR3: CASSLVGAATNEKLFF. The DNA for the CDR3 is TGCGCCAGCAGCTTGGTGGGGGCCGCGACTAATGAAAAACTGTTTTTT.

The chain carries TRBV19 and TRBJ1-1; 7 bases agree with TRBD1. V was pared by 5 bases and J by 3 bases, with 9 bases of the junction left unmatched. The CDR3 is 15 amino acids. The germline gives CDR1 LNHDA, CDR2 SQIVND (reference sequence). The CDR3 DNA follows: TGTGCCAGTAGTGAATGGACAGGAGGGGACACTGAAGCTTTCTTT. Its protein product is CASSEWTGGDTEAFF.

J is TRBJ1-5 and V is TRBV20-1, with no clear D. The CDR3 sequence is 13 residues long. Germline values: CDR1 DFQATT, CDR2 SNEGSKA (reference sequence). Trimming left V 3 bases short and J 5 bases short, with 11 bases between. CDR3 amino acids: CSASRPPDQPQHF. The CDR3 DNA follows: TGCAGTGCTAGTCGGCCCCCAGATCAGCCCCAGCATTTT.

This clone was detected once. This chain uses TRBV5-4 with TRBJ1-3; unclear D gene. Germline V gives CDR1 SGHNT, CDR2 YYREEE (reference sequence). This CDR3 region has 16 residues. The V gene lost 1 base and the J gene lost 0 bases, with 11 bases spanning the gap. The CDR3 protein is CASSLYAGSSGNTIYF. The CDR3 DNA sequence: TGTGCCAGCAGCTTGTACGCGGGAAGCTCTGGAAACACCATATATTTT.

The CDR3 DNA follows: TGTGCCAGCAGTCGGGCTGAATCCTACGAGCAGTACTTC. It specifies CASSRAESYEQYF. V usage is TRBV7-9 and J usage is TRBJ2-7; no clear D gene. V lost 6 bases and J 1 base, leaving 10 bases between the germline ends. Germline V CDR1 and CDR2: SEHNR, FQNEAQ (reference sequence). The CDR3 loop spans 13 amino acids.

The chain carries TRBV7-2 and TRBJ2-3; TRBD1 matches 7 bases. Germline V gene sequence: CDR1 SGHTA, CDR2 FQGNSA. The CDR3 sequence is 16 residues long. Trimming at V came to 1 base and at J to 1 base, leaving 5 bases not matched to a gene. The CDR3 region is CASSLVAGTGTDTQYF. The CDR3 nucleotides are TGTGCCAGCAGCTTAGTGGCCGGGACAGGCACAGATACGCAGTATTTT.

Only one count was recorded for this clone. The chain links TRBV7-6 to TRBJ2-7, with a tentative D call TRBD2 (6 bases). Trimming pared 1 base from V and 3 bases from J, leaving 13 bases between. CDR1 and CDR2 (germline): SGHVS, FNYEAQ. There are 15 residues in the CDR3. CDR3 protein: CASSLDSSGYYEQYF. CDR3 coding DNA: TGTGCCAGCAGCTTAGATAGTAGCGGATACTACGAGCAGTACTTC.

The rearrangement links TRBV28 to TRBJ2-2, with 8 bases aligning to TRBD2. The length of the CDR3 is 14 residues. Germline CDR1 and CDR2: MDHEN and SYDVKM. Germline trimming cut 2 bases from V and 8 bases from J; bases unmatched to any gene: 4. The CDR3 here is CASSLSGRFGELFF. The CDR3 DNA reads as TGTGCCAGCAGTTTAAGCGGGAGATTTGGGGAGCTGTTTTTT.

The CDR3 here is CASSWAGEQYF. As DNA, the CDR3 is TGTGCCAGCAGTTGGGCTGGCGAGCAGTACTTC. The chain is built from TRBV6-6 and TRBJ2-7; D is unclear. This CDR3 has 11 residues. V gave up 4 bases and J gave up 6 bases, with 7 bases separating them. Per the germline V gene, CDR1 is MNHNY and CDR2 is SVGAGI (reference sequence).

CDR3 in DNA: TGTGCCAGCAGCTTGGGGCGGGGGGCAAACTATGGCTACACCTTC. Its translation: CASSLGRGANYGYTF. The chain links TRBV5-4 to TRBJ1-2, with D maybe TRBD1 (6 bases). Trimming stripped 0 bases from V and 2 bases from J, with 11 bases between. The CDR3 covers 15 residues. Germline V lookup: CDR1 SGHNT, CDR2 YYREEE (reference sequence).

This clone was observed once. J is TRBJ2-3 and V is TRBV3-1 (or the pseudogene TRBV3-2); D is perhaps TRBD1 (6 bases). Germline-derived CDR1 and CDR2 are LGHDT and YNNKEL (reference sequence). The CDR3 has 15 residues. Trimming shortened V by 0 bases and J by 1 base, and 8 bases separated the two germline ends. CDR3 sequence reads: CASSQDNRGTDTQYF. In nucleotides, the CDR3 is TGTGCCAGCAGCCAAGATAACAGGGGCACAGATACGCAGTATTTT.

This sequence joins TRBV30 and TRBJ2-2; 12 bases line up with TRBD2. This CDR3 is built from 14 residues. Germline-derived CDR1 and CDR2 are GTSNPN and SVGIG (reference sequence). Trimming removed 3 bases from V and 7 bases from J; junction bases left unmatched: 3. CDR3 region: CAWRGLAGIGELFF. DNA for the CDR3: TGTGCCTGGAGAGGACTAGCGGGAATCGGGGAGCTGTTTTTT.

This sequence joins TRBV19 and TRBJ2-3, with 7 bases identical to TRBD2. The CDR3 runs 14 residues. The junction had 5 bases not matched to a gene; V was cut back by 7 bases and J by 1 base. Germline V gives CDR1 LNHDA, CDR2 SQIVND (reference sequence). CDR3: CASNWAGGTDTQYF. The DNA of the CDR3 is TGTGCCAGTAACTGGGCGGGAGGCACAGATACGCAGTATTTT.

The rearrangement joins TRBV7-2 to TRBJ2-1, with 9 positions matching TRBD2. The V gene's germline CDR1 is SGHTA and CDR2 FQGNSA. This CDR3 comprises 15 residues. Trimming took 5 bases from V and 7 from J; bases not matched to a gene: 9. DNA of the CDR3: TGTGCCAGCAGCCCTACTAGCGGGCAAGGGAATGAGCAGTTCTTC. It yields the protein CASSPTSGQGNEQFF.

The chain employs TRBV19 and TRBJ2-4, with 7 bases fitting TRBD1. The CDR3 sequence is 17 residues long. Germline trimming cut 3 bases from V and 1 base from J; bases unmatched to any gene: 9. The germline CDR1 and CDR2 sequences are LNHDA and SQIVND (reference sequence). As DNA, the CDR3 is TGTGCCAGTAGTATCGTGGGTACAGGGGTCGCCAAAAACATTCAGTACTTC. Protein: CASSIVGTGVAKNIQYF. The full variable domain, its missing parts supplied by reference TRBV19 and TRBJ2-4, is DGGITQSPKYLFRKEGQNVTLSCEQNLNHDAMYWYRQDPGQGLRLIYYSQIVNDFQKGDIAEGYSVSREKKESFPLTVTSAQKNPTAFYLCASSIVGTGVAKNIQYFGAGTRLSVL.

The table lists this clone with a count of one. The genes are TRBV2 and TRBJ1-1, with TRBD1 matching 10 bases. V dropped 5 bases and J dropped 5; count of bases not matched to a gene: 8. CDR3 length: 15 residues. CDR1 and CDR2 (germline): SNHLY, FYNNEI. The CDR3 sequence is CASSRDRGLSTEAFF. The DNA of the CDR3 is TGTGCCAGCAGTCGGGACAGGGGATTGTCGACTGAAGCTTTCTTT.